The present TCR beta chain was sequenced within a study of CD8 T cells in ankylosing spondylitis. Whole-study findings and limits: A number of the motif variants had already been described in reactive arthritis synovial fluid and blood. A motif in TCR beta, a set of eight or nine highly homologous variants, appeared characteristic of ankylosing spondylitis blood. CD8+ disease-linked clones were present at relatively low frequencies in blood. The authors reported significant enrichment of disease-linked clones in matched ankylosing spondylitis synovial fluid.

The germline CDR1 and CDR2 sequences are KGHSH and LQKENI. This CDR3 has 16 residues. V was clipped by 1 base and J by 4 bases; unmatched bases: 7. Quantitative 5'-RACE with molecular barcodes produced the TCR beta libraries. TCRdb analysed the 5' RACE reads with MiXCR anew, one entry per CDR3 protein. The sample has roughly 700,000 distinct CDR3 sequences; 15% to 20% are singletons. The table lists this clonotype with a few counts. Its matching antigen is unknown. The material sequenced was blood, either unsorted or a sorted T cell fraction (not recorded which). The origin of this receptor is a male donor with ankylosing spondylitis. The V and J genes are TRBV18 and TRBJ1-1; the match to TRBD1 covers 9 bases. CDR3 region: CASSPQPGQGGTEAFF. In DNA, the CDR3 is TGTGCCAGCTCACCACAACCGGGACAGGGAGGCACTGAAGCTTTCTTT.